Here is one TCR beta chain with its context. Which antigen it targets is not known. No clone much larger than this one lies a single base away; base qualities are absent. CDR1 and CDR2 (SGHRS, YFSETQ) derive from the germline V gene. Inclusive of the bounding cysteine and phenylalanine, the CDR3 is 16 residues long. The retained sequence is limited to the CDR3, 48 bases, with the frame set at the first base. Between the V and J ends, shortened by 0 bases and 5 bases respectively, the junction contains 14 bases. This record comes from a study of T cell changes during pregnancy in multiple sclerosis (dated by TCRdb to the late 2010s). About the investigation overall: The study examined how the T cell repertoire changed over the course of pregnancy in women with multiple sclerosis.

The protocol used for the library was the immunoSEQ multiplex PCR assay. Sourced from immuneACCESS, this table was stored by TCRdb with only in-frame sequences that have V and J called. A share of the clones is absent; for the studies checked, an unresolved V gene accounts for under half, and the remainder has no known explanation. The sample has about 45,000 clones on record, about 90% of them singletons. The ten largest make up 1.9% of the sample. This clonotype was sampled from a female donor with multiple sclerosis, enrolled in a pregnancy study. The chain employs TRBV5-1 and TRBJ2-2; the D gene is perhaps TRBD2, from 6 matching bases. The material was peripheral blood, obtained in the first trimester of pregnancy. The DNA sequence is given as TGCGCCAGCAGCTTGGGGGCAAGCGGGCGGACCGGGGAGCTGTTTTTT. Translated, it gives CASSLGASGRTGELFF. Reference TRBV5-1 and TRBJ2-2 genes cover what lies past the CDR3, so the full variable domain is KAGVTQTPRYLIKTRGQQVTLSCSPISGHRSVSWYQQTPGQGLQFLFEYFSETQRNKGNFPGRFSGRQFSNSRSEMNVSTLELGDSALYLCASSLGASGRTGELFFGEGSRLTVL.